This TCR beta chain was obtained from a study of cytomegalovirus exposure and HLA in healthy donors. Study as a whole: It was reported in a later analysis that the approximately 120 validation repertoires used the same platform as the approximately 600 first-cohort repertoires.

Measured with immunoSEQ multiplex PCR; TCRdb has only the in-frame clones, and not every one. The data contain roughly 150,000 clones, approximately 90% of them singletons. While the first cohort had 600 to 850 subjects, the donors belonged to the separate validation cohort of roughly 130 subjects. The receptor was isolated from a man between 18 and 35 years old in good health and CMV-seronegative. The sample comprised PBMCs.

CDR3 region: CASSLARGGDFGGELFF. The CDR3 DNA sequence: TGTGCCAGCAGCTTAGCGCGTGGTGGTGATTTCGGCGGGGAGCTGTTTTTT. The chain links TRBV11-2 to TRBJ2-2; D is unresolved. CDR1 SGHAT and CDR2 FQNNGV come from the germline V gene. V lost 1 base, J lost 7 bases, and 19 bases lay in between. The CDR3 is 17 amino acids.